Reported below is one T cell receptor (beta chain). This clone was counted a single time. Its antigen has not been determined. Base qualities are not recorded, but no much larger clone differs from it by a single base. This sample was included in a study of blood T cell repertoires in COVID-19 (dated by TCRdb to about 2020). In the study overall: Samples covering the acute and convalescent phases of COVID-19 were provided by collaborators in the United States, Italy and Spain. The material from the prospective study consisted of cDNA or gDNA derived from T cells, B-cell-depleted T cells, or PBMCs. Subjects who had been exposed to COVID-19, were actively infected with it, or had recovered from it provided the deeply sampled blood TCRbeta repertoires that made up the dataset. The repertoires were released in a freely available public database intended as a resource for research on the immune response to SARS-CoV-2. Samples were obtained from the ongoing ImmuneRACE study (first 160 participants) and from 1,254 subjects provided by 6 global collaborators. A de-identified subject ID, COVID-19 status, age in years and sex were almost always included in the sample metadata. Where available, HLA class I and class II types were taken from metadata supplied by the sample provider and were not determined by assay-based typing.

TCRbeta CDR3 regions were amplified from genomic DNA using the immunoSEQ Assay, a bias-controlled multiplex PCR. As for how the authors treated the data: Nucleated cell counts per sample were estimated from amplification of reference gene primers within the assay. To quantify the absolute abundance of each unique TCRbeta CDR3 rearrangement, sequence reads were collapsed and filtered. Productive Simpson clonality was computed per sample as the square root of Simpson's diversity index over productive rearrangements. TCRdb re-hosts the immuneACCESS table, in-frame sequences only. Its copies lack some clones; in the studies checked, an unresolved V gene accounts for under half of them, and the cause for the rest is not known. V and J calls plus clone size are reproduced from that table; the DNA served to infer D and trimming. The sample table holds over 90,000 clones, of which 70% to 90% were seen once. In total, the top ten clones hold 10% to 15% of the sample.

Based on the germline V gene, the CDR1 and CDR2 sequences are SGDLS and YYNGEE. The CDR3, from cysteine to phenylalanine, totals 15 residues. Only the CDR3 portion is preserved as DNA: 45 bases, with reading frame beginning at the first base. Clipping removes 2 bases from V and 1 base from J, with 4 as the unmatched junction base count. Beyond this particular receptor, the publication reports: Clinical and demographic metadata were provided uncurated, with the amount varying by source and participant.

Each collaborating institution followed its own protocols to collect whole blood in K2EDTA tubes. Collaborator samples were shipped for TCRbeta analysis as frozen whole blood, isolated PBMCs, or DNA extracted from either sample type. The source material was peripheral blood. Recombination connected TRBV9 to TRBJ2-7, with TRBD1 identical over 9 junction bases. This sequence originates from a woman aged 55 to 70 in a cohort sampled during active or convalescent COVID-19. The CDR3 here reads CASSVRQGDSYEQYF. The bases are TGTGCCAGCAGCGTGCGACAGGGGGATTCCTACGAGCAGTACTTC.